This T cell receptor (beta chain) was profiled in a study of T cell repertoires in cytomegalovirus infection. In the study overall: Public signatures in TCR beta pointed to CMV infection and matching HLA type.

The CDR3 runs to 16 residues. V gave up 6 bases and J gave up 1 base, with 15 bases separating them. TCRdb called the reads again in MiXCR, with one record for every CDR3 protein. The table shows about 240,000 distinct CDR3 sequences, with approximately 13% occurring only once. Study outcomes and limitations: Summed frequency of shared TCR beta families picked out CMV carriers who also had the relevant HLA. CMV-specific TCR beta clonotypes restricted by HLA-C were the ones dominating the ex vivo response.

This clonotype was counted many times. The target antigen is unknown. Sequenced: PBMCs. V and J are TRBV12-3 or TRBV12-4 and TRBJ2-2; the D is unclear. The TCR sequence derives from a human donor in good health (CMV status not recorded). Some clones in this sample may be carry-over from other donors' samples. This CDR3 is CASRSTRRLNTGELFF. The CDR3 region has the DNA TGTGCCAGCAGGTCCACCCGGCGGTTGAACACCGGGGAGCTGTTTTTT.